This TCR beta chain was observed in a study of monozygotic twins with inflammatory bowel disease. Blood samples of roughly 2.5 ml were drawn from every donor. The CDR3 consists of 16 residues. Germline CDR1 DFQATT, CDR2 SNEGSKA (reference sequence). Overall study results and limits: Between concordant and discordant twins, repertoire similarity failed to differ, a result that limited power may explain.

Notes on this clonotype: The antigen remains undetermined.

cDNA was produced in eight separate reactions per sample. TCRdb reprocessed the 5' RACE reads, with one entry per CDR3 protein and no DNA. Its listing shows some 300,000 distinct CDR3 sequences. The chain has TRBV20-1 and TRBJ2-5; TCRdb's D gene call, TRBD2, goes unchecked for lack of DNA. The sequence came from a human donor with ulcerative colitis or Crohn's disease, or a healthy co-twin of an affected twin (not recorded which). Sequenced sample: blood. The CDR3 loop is CSARATSGGAEETQYF.